The clone carrying this T cell receptor (beta chain) was observed a few times. The source of the sample is a study of shared clonotypes between healthy human individuals. The CDR3 runs to 15 residues. The V segment lost 2 bases and the J segment 5 bases; nucleotides outside the gene matches: 2. The V gene's germline CDR1 is MNHNS and CDR2 SASEGT. Sequencing used immunoSEQ multiplex PCR; TCRdb keeps in-frame clones, though not all of them. The sample lists about 690,000 clones, about 90% occurring once. The chain carries TRBV6-1 and TRBJ2-1; 11 bases agree with TRBD2. The clonotype originates from a man between 18 and 35 years old in good health. Some clones in this sample may be carry-over from other donors' samples. Material for sequencing was memory CD8+ T cells from PBMCs. The sample's subset: CD45RO+ cells pooled with CCR7-negative TemRA cells. The CDR3 DNA follows: TGTGCCAGCAGTGAACTAGCGGGAGGCCACAATGAGCAGTTCTTC. Encoded protein: CASSELAGGHNEQFF.